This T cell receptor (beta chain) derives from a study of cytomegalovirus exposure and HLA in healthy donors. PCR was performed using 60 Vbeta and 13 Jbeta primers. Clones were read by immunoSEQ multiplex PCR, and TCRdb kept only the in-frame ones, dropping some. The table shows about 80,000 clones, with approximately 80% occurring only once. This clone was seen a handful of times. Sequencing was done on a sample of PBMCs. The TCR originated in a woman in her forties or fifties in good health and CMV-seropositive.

As DNA, the CDR3 is TGTGCCAGTAGTTCGCAGGGGAACACTGAAGCTTTCTTT. Translation: CASSSQGNTEAFF. This rearrangement joins TRBV19 to TRBJ1-1; D may be TRBD1 (5 bases). This CDR3 spans 13 amino acids. Germline CDR1 LNHDA, CDR2 SQIVND (reference sequence). V was pared by 5 bases and J by 1 base, with 8 bases between.